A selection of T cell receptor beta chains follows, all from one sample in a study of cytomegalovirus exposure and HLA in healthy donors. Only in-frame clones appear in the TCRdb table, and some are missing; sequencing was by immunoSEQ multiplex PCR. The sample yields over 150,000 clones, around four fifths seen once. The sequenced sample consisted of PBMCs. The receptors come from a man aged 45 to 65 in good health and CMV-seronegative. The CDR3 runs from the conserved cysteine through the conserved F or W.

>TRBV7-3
CASSLDRGAYEQYF
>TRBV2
CASSSPRSRGRGYTF
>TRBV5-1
CASSLTGIHNEQFF
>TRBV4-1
CASSQIISRDYQETQYF
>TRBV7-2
CASSLPDLGRGNSPLHF
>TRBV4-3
CASSQARHPGANVLTF
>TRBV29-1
CSVERTGNEKLFF
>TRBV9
CASSPWRAVGYTF
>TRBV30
CAWSVKGQGHQPQHF
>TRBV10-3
CATRGGLETQYF
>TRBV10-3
CAISRGGVNTGELFF
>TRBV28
CASSLTSGTPYEQYF
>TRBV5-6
CASSSGLGAVTDTQYF
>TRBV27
CASRLQGFYSNQPQHF
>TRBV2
CASSNARGNTIYF
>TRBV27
CASIQSGNQETQYF
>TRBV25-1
CASKDRGSASGYTF
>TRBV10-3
CAIGGTGGLDTEAFF
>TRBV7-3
CASSPAGGRADTQYF
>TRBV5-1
CASSRLAGGDNEQFF
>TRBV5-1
CASSLFTSGADTQYF
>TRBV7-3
CASSIRGTADTQYF
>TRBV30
CAWTGTDTQYF
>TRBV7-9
CASSLAQGTYEQYF
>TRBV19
CASSIGTRGLASSGNTIYF
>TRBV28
CASRTNNYGQGANYGYTF
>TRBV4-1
CASSAAPGGYEQYF
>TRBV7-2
CASSVTGFGYEQYF
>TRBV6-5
CASTPTGLGGYTF
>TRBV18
CASSPTITDYGYTF
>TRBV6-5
CASSSVAGGYEQFF
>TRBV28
CASSLTSGRALLDEQFF
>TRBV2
CARTDGGANYGYTF
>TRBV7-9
CASSTTMGQGGPYNSPLHF
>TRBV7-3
CASSLAGLPTDTQYF
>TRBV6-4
CASSPTGGQETQYF
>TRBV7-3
CASRRTGSNVLTF
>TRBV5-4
CASSLTGENTEAFF
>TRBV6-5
CASWSLLTDTQYF
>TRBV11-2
CASTPTGRLYEKLFF
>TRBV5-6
CASSLLDRVSYEQYF
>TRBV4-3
CASSQEGPGFEQFF
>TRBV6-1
CASSQHRIDNYGYTF
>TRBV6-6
CASSPGTGGKYGYTF
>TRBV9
CASTPERGANVLTF
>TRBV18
CASSRRLPGASGNTIYF
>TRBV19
CASKPTFMRNEQFF
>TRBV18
CASSRLLSVSQETQYF
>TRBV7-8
CASSLRDRGHVTEAFF
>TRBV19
CASSIFPGTNQPQHF
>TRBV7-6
CASSISRVRQETQYF
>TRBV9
CASSVAVGSRQGTQYF
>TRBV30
CAWSVTRTSGSQETQYF
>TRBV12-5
CASGLWQSNEQFF
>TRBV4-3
CASSQDGNRLNEQFF
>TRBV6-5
CASIPRQGYTDTQYF
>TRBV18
CASSPSDRPETQYF
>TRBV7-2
CASRAGTGVSNQPQHF